The 17 T cell receptor beta chains in this list originate from one sample, sequenced in a study of cytomegalovirus exposure and HLA in healthy donors. Sequencing was performed with immunoSEQ multiplex PCR; in TCRdb, only in-frame clones are kept and a portion is missing. Of 100,000 to 150,000 clones listed, 89% were seen once; the top ten hold around 3.1%. The sequencing sample was made of PBMCs. Receptor source: a man aged 30-40 years in good health and CMV-seronegative.

The chain couples TRBV5-1 to TRBJ1-1, with a tentative D call TRBD1 (6 bases). The CDR3 loop spans 14 amino acids. Germline CDR1 SGHRS, CDR2 YFSETQ. Trimming removed 0 bases at V and 1 base at J, with 7 bases between. In DNA, the CDR3 is TGCGCCAGCAGCTTGGAGGGACAGAACACTGAAGCTTTCTTT. This codes for CASSLEGQNTEAFF.

The chain uses TRBV2 and TRBJ2-7; TRBD1 matches at 9 bases. V dropped 6 bases and J dropped 5; count of bases not matched to a gene: 8. The CDR3 has 14 amino acids. Germline lookup yields CDR1 SNHLY and CDR2 FYNNEI. CDR3 protein: CASRETGGVDEQYF. As DNA, the CDR3 is TGTGCCAGCAGGGAAACAGGGGGCGTCGACGAGCAGTACTTC. The full variable domain, its missing parts supplied by reference TRBV2 and TRBJ2-7, is EPEVTQTPSHQVTQMGQEVILRCVPISNHLYFYWYRQILGQKVEFLVSFYNNEISEKSEIFDDQFSVERPDGSNFTLKIRSTKLEDSAMYFCASRETGGVDEQYFGPGTRLTVT.

The chain links TRBV7-2 to TRBJ1-1; possibly TRBD1 for D (6 bases). This CDR3 has 15 residues. Germline CDR1 SGHTA, CDR2 FQGNSA. V lost 0 bases, J lost 5 bases, and 13 bases lay in between. The DNA for the CDR3 is TGTGCCAGCAGCTTAGCTCCGCCAAGGGGGACTGAAGCTTTCTTT. This codes for CASSLAPPRGTEAFF.

This clone has just one count. The chain recombines TRBV15 with TRBJ2-7, with 7 bases lining up with TRBD1. J was trimmed by 3 bases and V by 3 bases; bases with no gene match: 2. CDR1 and CDR2 (germline): LNHNV, YYDKDF (reference sequence). This CDR3 has 13 residues. CDR3 DNA: TGTGCCACCAGCAGGACAGGGTTCTACGAGCAGTACTTC. Translating gives CATSRTGFYEQYF.

With regard to this clone: One base separates it from a far larger clone, so it is likely a read error. This chain connects TRBV6-4 to TRBJ1-2; the match to TRBD1 covers 9 bases. CDR1 is MRHNA, CDR2 SNTAGT, per germline. CDR3 size: 14 residues. Trimming removed 3 bases from V and 3 bases from J; junction bases left unmatched: 2. CDR3 in amino acids: CASSEGDRDYGYTF. CDR3 in DNA: TGTGCCAGCAGTGAAGGGGACAGGGACTATGGCTACACCTTC.

The chain combines TRBV4-2 with TRBJ1-5, with D unclear. Germline lookup yields CDR1 LGHNA and CDR2 YNFKEQ. Trimming pared 4 bases from V and 4 bases from J, leaving 17 bases between. The CDR3 runs 16 residues. Here the CDR3 reads CASSPGGGWVNQPQHF. The CDR3 DNA sequence: TGTGCCAGCAGCCCCGGCGGAGGGTGGGTTAATCAGCCCCAGCATTTT.

The gene calls are TRBV5-1 and TRBJ1-1; TRBD1 matches 9 bases. The CDR3 is made up of 15 amino acids. The germline V gene encodes CDR1 SGHRS and CDR2 YFSETQ. V was clipped by 0 bases and J by 7 bases; unmatched bases: 7. CDR3 region: CASSLGTGVVGEAFF. DNA for the CDR3: TGCGCCAGCAGCTTGGGGACAGGGGTTGTTGGTGAAGCTTTCTTT.

The chain recombines TRBV10-3 with TRBJ1-5; possible D gene TRBD1, 6 bases. The CDR3 sequence is 14 residues long. Trimming cost V 8 bases and J 5 bases, with 16 bases left between them. CDR1 and CDR2 from the germline V gene are ENHRY and SYGVKD. DNA of the CDR3: TGTGCCATCTCCCCCAGGGGTGGTGATCAGCCCCAGCATTTT. Translated, it gives CAISPRGGDQPQHF.

The V call is TRBV28, the J call TRBJ1-4, with TRBD1 matching 9 bases. CDR3 length: 17 amino acids. J gave up 7 bases and V 3 bases, and 12 bases lay outside the gene matches. Per germline, CDR1 MDHEN and CDR2 SYDVKM. CDR3 sequence reads: CASSFLSGTGFSEKLFF. As DNA, the CDR3 is TGTGCCAGCAGTTTCTTGTCCGGGACAGGGTTTTCTGAAAAACTGTTTTTT.

The rearrangement links TRBV7-9 to TRBJ1-2, with D tentatively TRBD1 (6 bases). Germline CDR1 is SEHNR and CDR2 is FQNEAQ (reference sequence). V gave up 2 bases and J gave up 6 bases, with 22 bases separating them. This CDR3 contains 17 residues. The CDR3 loop is CASSLMWQAQRQDGYTF. The CDR3, as DNA: TGTGCCAGCAGCTTAATGTGGCAGGCTCAGAGACAGGATGGCTACACCTTC.

The V and J genes are TRBV7-9 and TRBJ2-1; 8 bases match TRBD2. CDR1 is SEHNR, CDR2 FQNEAQ, per germline (reference sequence). J gave up 13 bases and V 3 bases, and 8 bases lay outside the gene matches. CDR3 size: 13 residues. CDR3 region: CASSFQTSGDQFF. CDR3 DNA: TGTGCCAGCAGCTTCCAAACTAGCGGTGATCAGTTCTTC.

The chain combines TRBV19 with TRBJ2-7; D is perhaps TRBD2 (6 bases). Looked up from germline, CDR1 is LNHDA and CDR2 is SQIVND (reference sequence). V lost 4 bases, J lost 7 bases, and 17 bases lay in between. This CDR3 is 14 amino acids long. The CDR3 DNA sequence: TGTGCCAGTAGTACCAGGAGAGGGGCGGGAGAGCAGTACTTC. This encodes CASSTRRGAGEQYF. The variable domain in full, completed from reference TRBV19 and TRBJ2-7, reads DGGITQSPKYLFRKEGQNVTLSCEQNLNHDAMYWYRQDPGQGLRLIYYSQIVNDFQKGDIAEGYSVSREKKESFPLTVTSAQKNPTAFYLCASSTRRGAGEQYFGPGTRLTVT.

V gene TRBV9 combines with J gene TRBJ2-3; TRBD2 is a possible D gene (5 bases). Germline V gene lookup returns CDR1 SGDLS and CDR2 YYNGEE. The CDR3 length is 14 residues. The V and J ends lost 4 bases and 1 base respectively, with 10 bases between them. The CDR3 bases are TGTGCCAGCAGCTCCCGGACTGGCACAGATACGCAGTATTTT. It codes for CASSSRTGTDTQYF.

The V and J genes are TRBV9 and TRBJ2-7; maybe TRBD1 (6 bases). The CDR3 totals 15 residues. The V and J ends lost 7 bases and 2 bases respectively, with 19 bases between them. Germline CDR1 is SGDLS and CDR2 is YYNGEE. The CDR3: CASGLSPDSTYEQYF. CDR3 DNA sequence: TGTGCCAGCGGCCTATCCCCGGACAGTACCTACGAGCAGTACTTC.

This clone was seen a single time. The rearrangement uses TRBV5-6 and TRBJ1-1; no definite D call. The V end was cut by 4 bases, the J end by 3 bases, with 10 bases between. The CDR3 contains 13 residues. CDR1 and CDR2 (germline): SGHDT, YYEEEE. Here the CDR3 reads CASSRELYTEAFF. CDR3 in DNA: TGTGCCAGCAGCCGAGAGCTGTACACTGAAGCTTTCTTT.

The V call is TRBV19, the J call TRBJ1-2; 8 nucleotides align to TRBD1. Germline V CDR1 and CDR2: LNHDA, SQIVND (reference sequence). J lost 3 bases, V lost 5 bases, and 14 bases had no gene match. This CDR3 is 17 amino acids long. The CDR3 here is CASSVAGQGNSDYGYTF. The CDR3 DNA is TGTGCCAGTAGTGTTGCCGGACAGGGTAACTCGGACTATGGCTACACCTTC.

This clone was detected once. J is TRBJ2-3 and V is TRBV5-4, with 10 bases that match TRBD2. The CDR3 covers 16 residues. Germline values: CDR1 SGHNT, CDR2 YYREEE (reference sequence). The V segment lost 4 bases and the J segment 7 bases; nucleotides outside the gene matches: 12. CDR3 protein: CASSRRTSGDTNTQYF. DNA of the CDR3: TGTGCCAGCAGCCGCCGAACTAGCGGGGACACGAATACGCAGTATTTT. Looking up the rest from reference TRBV5-4 and TRBJ2-3 gives the full variable domain: ETGVTQSPTHLIKTRGQQVTLRCSSQSGHNTVSWYQQALGQGPQFIFQYYREEENGRGNFPPRFSGLQFPNYSSELNVNALELDDSALYLCASSRRTSGDTNTQYFGPGTRLTVL.